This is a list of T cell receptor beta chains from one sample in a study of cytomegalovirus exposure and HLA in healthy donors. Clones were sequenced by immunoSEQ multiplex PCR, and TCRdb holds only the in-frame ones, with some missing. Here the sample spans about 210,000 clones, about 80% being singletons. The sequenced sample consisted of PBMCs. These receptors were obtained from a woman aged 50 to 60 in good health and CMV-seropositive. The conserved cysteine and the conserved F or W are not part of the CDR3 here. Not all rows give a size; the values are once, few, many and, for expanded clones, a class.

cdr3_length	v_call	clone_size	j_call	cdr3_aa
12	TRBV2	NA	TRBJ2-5	ASGSRGLKETQY
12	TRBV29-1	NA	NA	SAQSQGGSYEQY
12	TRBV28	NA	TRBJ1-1	ASSQGHVNTEAF
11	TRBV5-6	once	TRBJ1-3	ASSLRGGNTIY
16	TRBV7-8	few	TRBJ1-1	ASSLGAGRGTENTEAF
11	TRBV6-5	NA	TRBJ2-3	ASSNEQGSLQY
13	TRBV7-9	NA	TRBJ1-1	ASSPTWTVRDEAF
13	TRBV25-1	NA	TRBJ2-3	ASSGFYGGSDTQY
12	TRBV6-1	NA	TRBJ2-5	ASSPGFSGETQY
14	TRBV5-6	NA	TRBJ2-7	ASSSYPGTGFHEQY
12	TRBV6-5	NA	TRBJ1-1	ASSPPGGTVEAF
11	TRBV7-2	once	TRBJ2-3	ASSSDRTDTQY
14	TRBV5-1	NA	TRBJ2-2	ASSLGLARFTGELF
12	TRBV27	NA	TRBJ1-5	ASSPGTGDQPQH
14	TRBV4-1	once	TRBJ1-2	ASSQDIQGSGYGYT
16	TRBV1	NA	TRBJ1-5	TSSHPGQGHGSNQPQH
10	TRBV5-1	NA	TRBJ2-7	ASSLGTDEQY
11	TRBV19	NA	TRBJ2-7	ASSPNSGYEQY
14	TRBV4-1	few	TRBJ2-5	ASSITGTKSVETQY
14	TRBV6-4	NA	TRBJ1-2	ASSDSYSGSGDGYT
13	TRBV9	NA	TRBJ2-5	ASSVGGGALETQY
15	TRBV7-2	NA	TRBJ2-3	ASSPVPTSVGADTQY
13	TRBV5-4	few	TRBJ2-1	ASSLGREVYNEQF
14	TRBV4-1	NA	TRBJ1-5	ASSLGTGGGNQPQH
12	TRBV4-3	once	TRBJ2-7	ASSLGQGPYEQY
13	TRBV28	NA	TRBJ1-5	ASSFSGGIDQPQH
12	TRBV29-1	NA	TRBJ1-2	SASPTGEYYGYT
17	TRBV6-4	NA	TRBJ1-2	ASSDHQFSGVSPNYGYT
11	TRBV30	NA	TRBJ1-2	AWSGGSNYGYT
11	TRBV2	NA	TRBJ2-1	ASRRGVSNEQF
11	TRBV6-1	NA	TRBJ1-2	ASSEVAGRGYT
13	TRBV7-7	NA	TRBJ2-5	ASSLYGGGQETQY
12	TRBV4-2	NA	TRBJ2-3	ASSQRTGLDTQY
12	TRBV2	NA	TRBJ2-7	ASSGQASVYEQY
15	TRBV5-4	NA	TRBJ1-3	ASSRDSTTVSGNTIY
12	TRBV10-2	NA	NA	ASREPGQGYEQY
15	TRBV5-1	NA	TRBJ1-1	ASSLDPGTGGLTEAF
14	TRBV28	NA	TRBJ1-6	ASSFGRRSSSSPLH
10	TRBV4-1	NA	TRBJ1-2	ATSTGHYGYT
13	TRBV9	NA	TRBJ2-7	ASSPNAASSYEQY
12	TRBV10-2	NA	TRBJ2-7	ASSVAEGTYEQY
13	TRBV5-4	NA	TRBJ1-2	ASSLSGGSNYGYT
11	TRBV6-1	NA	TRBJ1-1	ASFLWGQTEAF
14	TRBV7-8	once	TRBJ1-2	ASSPEGWGTPYGYT
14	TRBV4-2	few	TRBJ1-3	ASSQDLEISGNTIY
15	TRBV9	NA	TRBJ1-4	ASTRIGPGVDMEKLF
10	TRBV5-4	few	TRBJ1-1	ASSLDGGKAF
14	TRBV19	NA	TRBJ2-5	ASSGTPGQGWQTQY
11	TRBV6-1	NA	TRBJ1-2	AIRPGTGRGYT
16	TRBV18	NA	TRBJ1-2	ASSPKQGAQPTFYGYT
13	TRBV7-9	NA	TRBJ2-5	ASSPDRGYLGTQY
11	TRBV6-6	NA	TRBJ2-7	ASSPDSSYEQY
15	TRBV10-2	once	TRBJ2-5	ASSEGLAGAMGETQY
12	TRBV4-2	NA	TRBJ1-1	ASSQGQGAPEAF
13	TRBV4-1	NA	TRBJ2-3	ASSQSDRSTDTQY
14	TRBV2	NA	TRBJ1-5	ASSIEHSDSNQPQH
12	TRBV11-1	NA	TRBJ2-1	ASSLLAGGNEQF